This TCR beta chain was obtained from a study of blood T cell repertoires in COVID-19. The wider study: T cells, B-cell-depleted T cells, or PBMCs supplied cDNA or gDNA.

Original analysis: Scientists estimated how many nucleated cells there were by amplifying reference gene primers. Some clones are missing from TCRdb's copy, which holds only in-frame ones; the method was immunoSEQ multiplex PCR. V and J calls and clone size are those listed in that table; D and trimming were worked out from the DNA. The sample shows 310,000 or so clones, 70% to 90% of them seen only once. The specimen was peripheral blood. This clonotype originated in a woman in her 30s who had recovered from COVID-19.

The CDR3 reads CASSMTVNTEAFF. Here the CDR3 DNA reads TGTGCCAGTAGTATGACAGTGAACACTGAAGCTTTCTTT. This chain links TRBV19 with TRBJ1-1, with D possibly being TRBD1 (5 bases). The CDR3 loop spans 13 amino acids. Trimming cost V 3 bases and J 0 bases, with 5 bases left between them. Germline values: CDR1 LNHDA, CDR2 SQIVND (reference sequence).